Sequencing of this T cell receptor (beta chain) was carried out in a study of early T cells in non-severe SARS-CoV-2 infection (dated by TCRdb to the early 2020s). Regarding the research as a whole: Because TCR sequencing relied on bulk RNA taken from unsorted whole blood, pairing of alpha and beta chains was not possible. The paper's findings and limits, for the study overall: VDJdb matching was skewed toward anti-spike CD8 responses and likely underestimated virus-specific expansions by missing private and CD4 specificities.

The library was produced with 5' RACE. Sequencing instrument: NextSeq 500. The TCR library protocol attached unique molecular identifiers to individual cDNA molecules to correct for sequencing error and PCR bias. TCR alpha and beta chains were both sequenced, and the abundances of alpha and beta sequences in each sample were closely correlated with each other. Concerning the study's data processing: V gene, J gene and CDR3 annotation of TCR sequences was performed with Decombinator V4. Expanded TCRs were defined as changing significantly between any two time points under a Poisson model with p below 0.0001. TCR abundances were normalised to the total number of TCRs sequenced per sample and expressed as counts per million. MAIT TCRs were defined by TRAV1-2 paired with TRAJ12, TRAJ20 or TRAJ33, and iNKT TCRs by TRAV10 paired with TRAJ18. VDJdb, accessed on 1 November 2021, was searched for TCRs annotated for CMV, EBV and SARS-CoV-2, and TCRs annotated for more than one antigen were excluded. TCRdb passed the public sequencing reads through fastp at Q25 and MiXCR, retaining productive beta sequences. Merged by CDR3 protein, the rows form single entries marked with the most common genes and DNA. Here the V and J calls rest on TCRdb's processing, not on the authors' analysis. The sample table lists roughly 34,000 distinct CDR3 sequences, around 7% of them with a count of one. Around a quarter of the sample is taken by the ten largest.

This clonotype was counted between two and nine times. No cognate antigen has been identified for it. The record has no base qualities; no much larger clone is one base away. The germline V gene provides CDR1 SGHVS and CDR2 FNYEAQ. The CDR3, from cysteine to phenylalanine, totals 16 residues. Of all the DNA, just the CDR3 is kept, 48 bases in frame from base 1. V is pruned by 5 bases and J by 0 bases, leaving 3 bases of the junction without a gene match. Set within a cohort of healthcare workers in London, UK, this nested case-control study involved weekly PCR testing of nasopharyngeal swabs along with blood sampling. Healthcare workers were recruited during the week of the UK lockdown, between 23 and 31 March 2020, and followed weekly for up to roughly 15 weeks.

Sequences were derived from whole blood, sampled at baseline. The origin of this receptor is an adult who was a healthcare worker with PCR-confirmed SARS-CoV-2 infection or an uninfected control (not recorded which). This receptor chain uses TRBV7-6 and TRBJ2-5, with 13 bases in between that match TRBD2. CDR3 region: CASSEGLAGDQETQYF. In nucleotides, the sequence is TGTGCCAGCAGCGAAGGACTAGCGGGAGACCAAGAGACCCAGTACTTC. Extended through the reference TRBV7-6 and TRBJ2-5 proteins, this CDR3 yields the full variable domain: GAGVSQSPRYKVTKRGQDVALRCDPISGHVSLYWYRQALGQGPEFLTYFNYEAQQDKSGLPNDRFSAERPEGSISTLTIQRTEQRDSAMYRCASSEGLAGDQETQYFGPGTRLLVL.